These 7 T cell receptor beta chains were sequenced from one sample in a study of blood T cell repertoires in COVID-19. The data were produced by immunoSEQ multiplex PCR, yet TCRdb's version contains in-frame clones alone and is incomplete. The sample includes approximately 500,000 clones, 70% to 90% of them seen just once. The sequenced material came from PBMCs or T cells enriched from blood (not recorded which). The receptors here all came from a woman aged 40 to 50 who had recovered from COVID-19.

V gene TRBV11-2 combines with J gene TRBJ1-4; 7 bases align to TRBD1. CDR3 length equals 16 residues. Germline assignment: CDR1 SGHAT and CDR2 FQNNGV. V was pared by 1 base and J by 8 bases, with 10 bases of the junction left unmatched. CDR3 sequence (DNA): TGTGCCAGCAGCTTAGGTCGACAGGGTTTAGACGAAAAACTGTTTTTT. Protein: CASSLGRQGLDEKLFF. The whole variable domain, remainder taken from reference TRBV11-2 and TRBJ1-4, is EAGVAQSPRYKIIEKRQSVAFWCNPISGHATLYWYQQILGQGPKLLIQFQNNGVVDDSQLPKDRFSAERLKGVDSTLKIQPAKLEDSAVYLCASSLGRQGLDEKLFFGSGTQLSVL.

In this sample, this clone turned up many times. This chain joins TRBV7-2 and TRBJ2-7, with a possible D match to TRBD2 (6 bases). The V end lost 1 base, the J end lost 0 bases, and 7 bases lay between the germline ends. The CDR3 sequence is 14 residues long. The germline V gene has CDR1 SGHTA and CDR2 FQGNSA. The CDR3 nucleotides read TGTGCCAGCAGCTTAGGCGGGACCTCCTACGAGCAGTACTTC. This gives the protein CASSLGGTSYEQYF. Full variable domain (outside the CDR3, taken from reference TRBV7-2 and TRBJ2-7): GAGVSQSPSNKVTEKGKDVELRCDPISGHTALYWYRQSLGQGLEFLIYFQGNSAPDKSGLPSDRFSAERTGGSVSTLTIQRTQQEDSAVYLCASSLGGTSYEQYFGPGTRLTVT.

The rearrangement joins TRBV7-2 to TRBJ2-2; 7 nucleotides agree with TRBD1. The CDR3 sequence is 18 residues long. Germline trimming cut 5 bases from V and 4 bases from J; bases unmatched to any gene: 16. The germline V gene has CDR1 SGHTA and CDR2 FQGNSA. The CDR3 DNA follows: TGTGCCAGCAGCCCCGGGACAGCAAGGACAAGAAGCACCGGGGAGCTGTTTTTT. Translation: CASSPGTARTRSTGELFF.

This chain connects TRBV28 to TRBJ2-7, with 15 bases identical to TRBD2. The junction had 8 bases not matched to a gene; V was cut back by 3 bases and J by 5 bases. This CDR3 is built from 17 residues. From germline, CDR1 is MDHEN and CDR2 SYDVKM. CDR3 protein: CASSFIGLAGGPDEQYF. DNA of the CDR3: TGTGCCAGCAGTTTTATTGGACTAGCGGGAGGGCCAGACGAGCAGTACTTC.

This clone was recorded a few times. A junction end diverges from the germline sequence, so it may reflect a read error. The genes are TRBV4-1 and TRBJ1-1, with 8 nucleotides matching TRBD1. The CDR3 sequence is 15 residues long. The germline V gene has CDR1 MGHRA and CDR2 YSYEKL. This chain's CDR3 is CASTQEGTGSTEAFF. In nucleotides, the CDR3 is TGCGCCAGCACCCAAGAAGGGACAGGAAGCACTGAAGCTTTCTTT.

This rearrangement joins TRBV11-2 to TRBJ2-5, with 13 bases identical to TRBD2. Germline V gene sequence: CDR1 SGHAT, CDR2 FQNNGV. The CDR3 extends over 19 amino acids. After removal of 1 base from V and 3 bases from J, the junction contained 11 bases not matched to a gene. The CDR3 DNA reads TGTGCCAGCAGCTTAGTAGGGGGATTCGGACTAGCGGGGGAAGAGACCCAGTACTTC. Translating gives CASSLVGGFGLAGEETQYF.

The gene calls are TRBV15 and TRBJ2-1; perhaps TRBD2 as D (6 bases). Germline V CDR1 and CDR2: LNHNV, YYDKDF (reference sequence). The CDR3 loop spans 17 amino acids. Trimming removed 0 bases at V and 3 bases at J, with 15 bases between. The CDR3 bases are TGTGCCACCAGCAGAGATAGGAGCCAGGGACTCTACAATGAGCAGTTCTTC. This sequence encodes CATSRDRSQGLYNEQFF.